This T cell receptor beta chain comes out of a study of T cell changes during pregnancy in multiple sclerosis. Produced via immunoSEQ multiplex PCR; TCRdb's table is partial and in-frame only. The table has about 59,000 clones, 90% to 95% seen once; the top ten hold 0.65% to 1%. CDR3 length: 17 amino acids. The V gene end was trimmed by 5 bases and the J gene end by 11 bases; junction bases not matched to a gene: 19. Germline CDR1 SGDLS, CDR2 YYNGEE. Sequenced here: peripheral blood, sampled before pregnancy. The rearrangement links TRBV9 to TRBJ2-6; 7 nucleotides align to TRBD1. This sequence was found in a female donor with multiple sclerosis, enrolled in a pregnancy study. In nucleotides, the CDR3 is TGTGCCAGCAGTGCCCCCGGGACAGAGAGTCTTGGACACGTCCTGACTTTC. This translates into CASSAPGTESLGHVLTF.